This T cell receptor beta chain was observed in a study of CD8 T cells in ankylosing spondylitis. The V gene lost 0 bases and the J gene lost 0 bases, with 6 bases spanning the gap. This CDR3 is built from 14 residues. CDR1 and CDR2 (germline): SGHTA, FQGNSA. This clonotype was counted at least ten times. TCRdb analysed the 5' RACE reads with MiXCR anew, one entry per CDR3 protein. The data show about 100,000 distinct CDR3 sequences, with approximately 25% seen just once and approximately 13% held by the top ten. The sample was synovial fluid, either unsorted or a sorted T cell fraction (not recorded which). This clonotype was obtained from a male donor with ankylosing spondylitis. V is TRBV7-2 and J is TRBJ2-7; no firm D call. CDR3 coding DNA: TGTGCCAGCAGCTTAGCAGCGAGCTCCTACGAGCAGTACTTC. This sequence encodes CASSLAASSYEQYF.